What follows is one T cell receptor (beta chain) and its context. Its antigen is unknown. The sample comes from a study of T-cell memory formation after mild COVID-19. Background on the study: TCR clusters were largely donor specific.

TCRdb passed the 5' RACE reads through MiXCR, listing each CDR3 protein once. In the table there are hundreds of thousands of distinct CDR3 sequences, 20% of which are singletons. V shed 5 bases and J 9 bases; nucleotides not matched to a gene: 2. The V gene's germline CDR1 is PRHDT and CDR2 FYEKMQ (reference sequence). This CDR3 is 12 amino acids long. The study, taken as a whole, reports: Some clones that responded were present in memory (sampled pre-infection), which suggests cross-reactive memory joined.

This chain connects TRBV13 to TRBJ2-1; 9 bases are shared with TRBD2. The sequencing sample was made of PBMCs or a T cell subset sorted from them (not recorded which). This sequence was found in an adult woman who had mild COVID-19 (a few samples of this study predate the infection). Cell type and time point are not known. CDR3 protein: CASSVSGSEQFF. Here the CDR3 DNA reads TGTGCCAGCAGCGTTAGCGGGAGTGAGCAGTTCTTC.